The 5 T cell receptor beta chains below all came from one sample that was sequenced in a study of fetal regulatory T cell absence and autoimmunity. Data came from immunoSEQ multiplex PCR; TCRdb stores just in-frame clones and leaves some out. The data contain some 87,000 clones, less than 80% of them singletons. Specimen: pancreas tissue. Receptors originate from a male donor with IPEX syndrome.

The V call is TRBV7-9, the J call TRBJ1-1; D gene ambiguous. The germline V and J ends were trimmed by 1 base and 4 bases, with 4 bases remaining between them. The CDR3 spans 12 residues. Germline V gene data show CDR1 as SEHNR and CDR2 as FQNEAQ (reference sequence). CDR3 residues: CASSLGTTEAFF. The CDR3 DNA reads as TGTGCCAGCAGCTTAGGGACCACTGAAGCTTTCTTT.

The chain employs TRBV5-1 and TRBJ2-2; no clear D gene. Germline V lookup: CDR1 SGHRS, CDR2 YFSETQ. This CDR3 contains 15 residues. Trimming took off 0 bases at V and 7 bases at J, with 13 bases between the two ends. CDR3: CASSLEARRYGELFF. In DNA form, the CDR3 reads TGCGCCAGCAGCTTGGAGGCTAGAAGGTACGGGGAGCTGTTTTTT.

V gene TRBV4-2 combines with J gene TRBJ1-4, with D maybe TRBD1 (5 bases). CDR1 is LGHNA, CDR2 YNFKEQ, per germline. Trimming took 0 bases from V and 8 from J, leaving 13 bases between them. The CDR3 covers 15 residues. In DNA, the CDR3 is TGTGCCAGCAGCCAAGAGGGTCAGGGTGGGGAAAAACTGTTTTTT. It codes for CASSQEGQGGEKLFF.

The rearrangement uses TRBV5-4 and TRBJ1-3; no definite D call. CDR1 SGHNT and CDR2 YYREEE come from the germline V gene (reference sequence). The CDR3 length is 15 residues. V shed 3 bases and J shed 0 bases, with 10 bases lying between them. The CDR3 DNA is TGTGCCAGCAGCTCGGACCTGAGCTCTGGAAACACCATATATTTT. It encodes CASSSDLSSGNTIYF.

The chain has TRBV13 and TRBJ1-4, with 11 bases that match TRBD1. CDR3 size: 17 residues. Trimming at V came to 3 bases and at J to 3 bases, leaving 6 bases not matched to a gene. Per the germline V gene, CDR1 is PRHDT and CDR2 is FYEKMQ (reference sequence). CDR3 protein: CASSLGQGVTSNEKLFF. CDR3 sequence (DNA): TGTGCCAGCAGCTTGGGACAGGGGGTTACCTCTAATGAAAAACTGTTTTTT.